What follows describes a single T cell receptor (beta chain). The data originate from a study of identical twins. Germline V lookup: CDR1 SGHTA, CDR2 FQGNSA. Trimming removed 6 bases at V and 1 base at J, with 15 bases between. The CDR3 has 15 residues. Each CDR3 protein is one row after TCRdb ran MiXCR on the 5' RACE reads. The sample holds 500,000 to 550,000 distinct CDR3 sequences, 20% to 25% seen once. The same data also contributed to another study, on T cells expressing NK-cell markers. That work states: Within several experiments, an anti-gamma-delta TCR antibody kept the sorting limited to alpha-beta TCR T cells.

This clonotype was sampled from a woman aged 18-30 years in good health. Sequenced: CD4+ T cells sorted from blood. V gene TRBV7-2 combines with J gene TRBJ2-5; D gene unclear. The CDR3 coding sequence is TGTGCCAGCAGTACAGAATCCCTCCCCCAAGAGACCCAGTACTTC. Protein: CASSTESLPQETQYF.